The present T cell receptor beta chain was sequenced within a study of blood T cells in healthy people across ages. Study results and caveats: TCR beta diversity tracked closely with naive T cell percentage.

PCR was performed a second time for about 7 to 12 cycles using a sample-barcoded 5' primer and a J-beta primer mix. Via MiXCR, TCRdb re-called the 5' RACE reads, giving one row per CDR3 protein. The sample yields 540,000 or so distinct CDR3 sequences, 27% seen once. This clonotype was seen more than once but under ten times. Its antigen is unidentified. There are 17 residues in the CDR3. This chain links TRBV21-1 with TRBJ2-3; TRBD2, as called in the table, went unchecked against the DNA. TRBV21-1 is described as a pseudogene. The receptor comes from a woman in her 70s in good health. Sequenced input: blood. This chain's CDR3 is CASSRVWRGVSTDTQYF. The DNA of the CDR3 is TGTGCCAGCAGCAGGGTTTGGCGGGGGGTTAGCACAGATACGCAGTATTTT.